Below, 25 T cell receptor beta chains from the same sample are listed, as sequenced in a study of CD8 T cells in ankylosing spondylitis (dated by TCRdb to about 2017). Library method: 5' RACE. For sequencing, an Illumina HiSeq 2500 was employed. Through fastp at Q25 and MiXCR, TCRdb rebuilt clones from the public reads, retaining in-frame beta chains. Every distinct CDR3 protein forms one entry, paired with its most common genes and DNA. The sample table holds just over 350,000 distinct CDR3 sequences, of which 20% were seen once. The leading ten clones occupy around 14% of the sample. Material: blood, either unsorted or a sorted T cell fraction (not recorded which). These receptors came from a male donor with ankylosing spondylitis or in good health (not recorded which).

This clonotype was picked up a small number of times. The chain recombines TRBV12-3 or TRBV12-4 with TRBJ2-7; no firm D call. Trimming removed 3 bases from V and 3 bases from J, with 6 bases in between. This CDR3 has 12 amino acids. The CDR3 sequence: CASSFHIYEQYF. Written as DNA, the CDR3 is TGTGCCAGCAGTTTCCACATCTACGAGCAGTACTTC.

At least ten counts were recorded for this clonotype. V gene TRBV6-5 combines with J gene TRBJ2-2; D is unclear. Germline CDR1 MNHEY, CDR2 SVGAGI. The germline V and J ends were trimmed by 2 bases and 6 bases, with 4 bases remaining between them. The CDR3 contains 12 residues. The CDR3 region has the DNA TGTGCCAGCAGTTACGGGTCCGGGGAGCTGTTTTTT. Amino acids: CASSYGSGELFF.

This rearrangement joins TRBV20-1 to TRBJ2-2; TRBD1 agrees at 7 bases. In germline, CDR1 is DFQATT, CDR2 SNEGSKA (reference sequence). The junction had 8 bases not matched to a gene; V was cut back by 5 bases and J by 2 bases. The CDR3 extends over 15 amino acids. The CDR3 DNA is TGCAGTGCTCTCTTTACAGGGGATAACACCGGGGAGCTGTTTTTT. This codes for CSALFTGDNTGELFF.

The chain couples TRBV6-1 to TRBJ2-1, with D perhaps matching TRBD1 (7 bases). V was clipped by 3 bases and J by 5 bases, with 11 bases between them. CDR1 MNHNS and CDR2 SASEGT come from the germline V gene. This CDR3 is 14 amino acids long. In DNA, the CDR3 is TGTGCCAGCAGTGACAGGGGGGACAACAATGAGCAGTTCTTC. Translation gives CASSDRGDNNEQFF.

This sequence joins TRBV11-2 and TRBJ1-1; D is unclear. V lost 4 bases to trimming and J lost 3 bases, with 9 bases between them. This CDR3 spans 13 amino acids. CDR1 is SGHAT and CDR2 is FQNNGV in the germline V gene. CDR3 protein: CASSSSVDTEAFF. CDR3 bases: TGTGCCAGCAGCTCAAGCGTCGACACTGAAGCTTTCTTT.

This sequence joins TRBV14 and TRBJ1-1, with D perhaps matching TRBD1 (5 bases). Germline V gene lookup returns CDR1 SGHDN and CDR2 FVKESK. The V and J ends lost 4 bases and 6 bases respectively, with 12 bases between them. This CDR3 comprises 13 residues. The DNA for the CDR3 is TGTGCCAGCAGCCCCCAGGGTGGACCTGAAGCTTTCTTT. This gives the protein CASSPQGGPEAFF.

In its sample, this clonotype was seen a few times. Compared with germline, one end of the junction differs, possibly owing to a read error. This chain joins TRBV27 and TRBJ2-1; 7 positions agree with TRBD1. The CDR3 consists of 15 residues. Per the germline V gene, CDR1 is MNHEY and CDR2 is SMNVEV (reference sequence). CDR3 amino acids: CASNLGGSSYNEQFF. CDR3 DNA sequence: TGTGCCAGCAATTTAGGGGGCAGCTCCTACAATGAGCAGTTCTTC.

The chain carries TRBV25-1 and TRBJ2-7; unclear D gene. CDR3 length: 15 amino acids. CDR1 MGHDK and CDR2 SYGVNS come from the germline V gene. The ends were cut back, 6 bases at V and 0 bases at J, with 15 bases in the middle. In DNA, the CDR3 is TGTGCCAGCAGCCAAGGCGGCCGAAGCTCCTACGAGCAGTACTTC. This gives the protein CASSQGGRSSYEQYF.

This clonotype has more than one count but fewer than ten. The V gene is TRBV11-1, the J gene TRBJ2-7; the D gene is possibly TRBD1 (6 bases). Deletions cut 4 bases from V and 2 bases from J, with 24 bases between. The CDR3 is made up of 18 amino acids. Germline CDR1 is SGHAT and CDR2 is FQDESV (reference sequence). The CDR3 coding sequence is TGTGCCAGCAGCTCCCTCCTTCTACAGGGCCAATTGACCTACGAGCAGTACTTC. This translates into CASSSLLLQGQLTYEQYF. The whole variable domain, remainder taken from reference TRBV11-1 and TRBJ2-7, is EAEVAQSPRYKITEKSQAVAFWCDPISGHATLYWYRQILGQGPELLVQFQDESVVDDSQLPKDRFSAERLKGVDSTLKIQPAELGDSAMYLCASSSLLLQGQLTYEQYFGPGTRLTVT.

The rearrangement links TRBV4-1 to TRBJ2-1; 10 bases are shared with TRBD2. CDR1 is MGHRA and CDR2 is YSYEKL in the germline V gene. The CDR3 sequence is 16 residues long. J lost 4 bases, V lost 0 bases, and 3 bases had no gene match. The DNA for the CDR3 is TGCGCCAGCAGCCAAGATAATAGCGGGGGGTACAATGAGCAGTTCTTC. Amino acids: CASSQDNSGGYNEQFF.

This clonotype came up a few times. The CDR3 protein is CASRAFRTDTQYF. The CDR3 DNA follows: TGTGCCAGCAGAGCCTTCCGCACAGATACGCAGTATTTT. This rearrangement joins TRBV27 to TRBJ2-3; D is uncertain. The CDR3 is 13 amino acids. Trimming removed 6 bases at V and 1 base at J, with 8 bases between. Germline V gene data show CDR1 as MNHEY and CDR2 as SMNVEV (reference sequence).

This chain uses TRBV6-5 with TRBJ1-2; 7 bases fit TRBD1. V shed 2 bases, J shed 8 bases, and the junction held 11 bases outside the gene matches. The CDR3 length is 15 residues. From germline, CDR1 is MNHEY and CDR2 SVGAGI. The CDR3 loop reads CASSYTLTGPEGYTF. The CDR3 DNA is TGTGCCAGCAGTTACACCTTGACAGGGCCGGAGGGCTACACCTTC.

CDR3 sequence (DNA): TGTGCCAGCAGTTGGGCGTCCCAAGAGACCCAGTACTTC. Its protein is CASSWASQETQYF. The chain recombines TRBV12-3 or TRBV12-4 with TRBJ2-5; D call uncertain. The CDR3 is 13 amino acids. Deletions cut 4 bases from V and 1 base from J, with 7 bases between.

This clonotype was seen a few times. The J gene is TRBJ2-7, the V gene TRBV7-2; maybe TRBD1 (6 bases). CDR1 and CDR2 (germline): SGHTA, FQGNSA. V lost 2 bases, J lost 2 bases, and 13 bases lay in between. This CDR3 has 15 residues. CDR3 region: CASSLYWDNAYEQYF. CDR3 coding DNA: TGTGCCAGCAGCTTATACTGGGACAACGCCTACGAGCAGTACTTC.

V is TRBV6-5 and J is TRBJ2-5; possibly TRBD2 for D (5 bases). This CDR3 is 13 amino acids long. The germline CDR1 and CDR2 sequences are MNHEY and SVGAGI. V lost 2 bases and J lost 5, with 9 bases in between. The CDR3: CASSYGSEETQYF. The CDR3 nucleotides are TGTGCCAGCAGTTACGGGAGCGAGGAGACCCAGTACTTC.

V and J are TRBV7-8 and TRBJ2-3, with TRBD2 matching 10 bases. Germline V gives CDR1 SGHVS, CDR2 FQNEAQ. V gave up 6 bases and J gave up 6 bases; unmatched junction bases: 9. This CDR3 is 15 amino acids long. CDR3 sequence: CASSRLAGAGDTQYF. The CDR3 bases are TGTGCCAGCAGTCGGCTAGCGGGGGCCGGGGATACGCAGTATTTT.

This clonotype was seen only a few times. The CDR3 coding sequence is TGTGCCAGTGATGTACAGGGGGCGTCGGGCAATGAGCAGTTCTTC. Its translation: CASDVQGASGNEQFF. V gene TRBV6-1 combines with J gene TRBJ2-1; 9 nucleotides match TRBD1. There are 15 residues in the CDR3. Germline CDR1 reads MNHNS; CDR2 reads SASEGT. The V segment lost 9 bases and the J segment 6 bases; nucleotides outside the gene matches: 12.

The sample holds a few counts of this clonotype. The V and J genes are TRBV19 and TRBJ1-5; D remains unclear. With 7 bases removed from V and 0 bases from J, the gap between germline ends came to 19 bases. This CDR3 comprises 17 residues. Germline CDR1 is LNHDA and CDR2 is SQIVND (reference sequence). CDR3 in DNA: TGTGCCAGTACCCCATTCAGCACCCCTTATAGCAATCAGCCCCAGCATTTT. Residues: CASTPFSTPYSNQPQHF. Full variable domain (outside the CDR3, taken from reference TRBV19 and TRBJ1-5): DGGITQSPKYLFRKEGQNVTLSCEQNLNHDAMYWYRQDPGQGLRLIYYSQIVNDFQKGDIAEGYSVSREKKESFPLTVTSAQKNPTAFYLCASTPFSTPYSNQPQHFGDGTRLSIL.

The chain is built from TRBV14 and TRBJ2-3; 7 nucleotides match TRBD1. J lost 5 bases, V lost 2 bases, and 1 base had no gene match. This CDR3 comprises 13 residues. Germline CDR1 and CDR2: SGHDN and FVKESK. CDR3 nucleotide sequence: TGTGCCAGCAGCCAATACAGGGGAGATACGCAGTATTTT. It is translated as CASSQYRGDTQYF.

The table lists this clonotype with a few counts. The chain employs TRBV11-1 and TRBJ2-1; 10 bases map to TRBD2. The germline V gene has CDR1 SGHAT and CDR2 FQDESV (reference sequence). J was trimmed by 4 bases and V by 3 bases; bases with no gene match: 12. The CDR3 runs to 18 residues. This chain's CDR3 is CASSLNLGAGGPYNEQFF. CDR3 bases: TGTGCCAGCAGCTTGAATCTTGGAGCGGGGGGGCCTTACAATGAGCAGTTCTTC. Full variable domain (remainder filled in from reference TRBV11-1 and TRBJ2-1): EAEVAQSPRYKITEKSQAVAFWCDPISGHATLYWYRQILGQGPELLVQFQDESVVDDSQLPKDRFSAERLKGVDSTLKIQPAELGDSAMYLCASSLNLGAGGPYNEQFFGPGTRLTVL.

The chain uses TRBV9 and TRBJ2-1; 9 bases match TRBD2. Germline V CDR1 and CDR2: SGDLS, YYNGEE. Trimming cost V 0 bases and J 7 bases; bases outside gene matches: 8. The CDR3 spans 16 residues. Written as DNA, the CDR3 is TGTGCCAGCAGCGTAGATGGCGGGGGGGCCATGAATGAGCAGTTCTTC. This codes for CASSVDGGGAMNEQFF. The full variable domain, completed using reference TRBV9 and TRBJ2-1, is DSGVTQTPKHLITATGQRVTLRCSPRSGDLSVYWYQQSLDQGLQFLIQYYNGEERAKGNILERFSAQQFPDLHSELNLSSLELGDSALYFCASSVDGGGAMNEQFFGPGTRLTVL.

J is TRBJ1-1 and V is TRBV6-1, with D tentatively TRBD1 (5 bases). V lost 6 bases and J lost 7, with 12 bases in between. The CDR3 covers 12 residues. CDR1 and CDR2 from the germline V gene are MNHNS and SASEGT. The CDR3 DNA follows: TGTGCCAGCAGGGGTGGGGGTATTGAAGCTTTCTTT. Translating it yields CASRGGGIEAFF.

There are many counts of this clonotype. This chain links TRBV29-1 with TRBJ2-1, with 10 bases aligning to TRBD2. J lost 0 bases, V lost 7 bases, and 3 bases had no gene match. CDR1 is SQVTM, CDR2 ANQGSEA, per germline. The CDR3 spans 14 residues. For the CDR3, the DNA is TGCAGCGGAATAGCGGGGGGCTCCTACAATGAGCAGTTCTTC. This codes for CSGIAGGSYNEQFF.

This clonotype appeared a few times. The chain couples TRBV12-3 or TRBV12-4 to TRBJ2-4, with D perhaps TRBD1 (7 bases). V lost 3 bases to trimming and J lost 5 bases, with 14 bases between them. The CDR3 sequence is 15 residues long. The CDR3 DNA is TGTGCCAGCAGTTTCGGCGCCAGGGGGGAAAACATTCAGTACTTC. Its translation is CASSFGARGENIQYF.

The chain couples TRBV6-1 to TRBJ2-1, with D perhaps TRBD1 or TRBD2 (5 bases each). Between the trimmed V and J ends, which lost 6 bases and 4 bases, there was a span of 22 bases. The CDR3 sequence is 17 residues long. Germline V gene lookup returns CDR1 MNHNS and CDR2 SASEGT. The CDR3 loop reads CASSPPLKGTGYNEQFF. CDR3 sequence (DNA): TGTGCCAGCAGCCCCCCTCTGAAGGGGACGGGGTACAATGAGCAGTTCTTC.